The rows below give T cell receptor beta chains drawn from one sample of a study of cytomegalovirus exposure and HLA in healthy donors. Sequencing used immunoSEQ multiplex PCR; TCRdb keeps in-frame clones, though not all of them. This sample has about 180,000 clones, with 72% found just once. Input material: PBMCs. The source of these receptors is a human donor in good health. Both conserved end residues are part of each CDR3. A D gene is named only where the DNA matches it firmly. Clone size is stated in some rows and not others, as once, few, many or a class when expanded.

TRBD2,NA,TRBJ2-5,TRBV5-5,CASSYSGLAGAPYQETQYF,TGTGCCAGCAGCTACAGCGGACTAGCGGGGGCCCCGTACCAAGAGACCCAGTACTTC
NA,NA,TRBJ2-3,TRBV7-2,CASIPASGSTDTQYF,TGTGCCAGCATCCCAGCAAGCGGAAGCACAGATACGCAGTATTTT
NA,NA,TRBJ1-1,TRBV7-2,CASSLQGANTEAFF,TGTGCCAGCAGCTTACAGGGTGCGAACACTGAAGCTTTCTTT
NA,once,TRBJ1-1,TRBV4-1,CASSQDGGNTEAFF,TGCGCCAGCAGCCAAGATGGAGGGAACACTGAAGCTTTCTTT
NA,NA,TRBJ1-1,TRBV5-5,CASRDWSLGNTEAFF,TGTGCCAGCAGGGATTGGAGTCTGGGGAACACTGAAGCTTTCTTT
NA,NA,TRBJ1-3,TRBV10-2,CASSESRGSFSGNTIYF,TGCGCCAGCAGTGAGTCGAGGGGGTCCTTCTCTGGAAACACCATATATTTT
NA,NA,TRBJ2-7,TRBV11-2,CASSLPSLLYEQYF,TGTGCCAGCAGCCTCCCGTCACTACTTTACGAGCAGTACTTC
NA,NA,TRBJ2-5,TRBV5-4,CASRRDQGETQYF,TGTGCCAGCAGAAGGGACCAGGGGGAGACCCAGTACTTC
TRBD1,NA,TRBJ2-2,TRBV11-2,CASSLGTGALGELFF,TGTGCCAGCAGCTTAGGGACAGGGGCCCTCGGGGAGCTGTTTTTT
NA,NA,TRBJ2-5,TRBV6-6,CASNTKTDLMAQYF,TGTGCCAGCAACACCAAGACTGACCTAATGGCCCAGTACTTC
TRBD2,NA,TRBJ2-7,TRBV6-5,CASSPGLADYEQYF,TGTGCCAGCAGCCCGGGACTAGCGGACTACGAGCAGTACTTC
NA,NA,TRBJ2-7,TRBV15,CATSRDRTYEQYF,TGTGCCACCAGCAGAGACAGGACCTACGAGCAGTACTTC
TRBD2,few,TRBJ2-2,TRBV9,CASSVGTSGNTGELFF,TGTGCCAGCAGCGTAGGGACTAGCGGGAACACCGGGGAGCTGTTTTTT
TRBD2,NA,TRBJ2-3,TRBV5-8,CASSLGLAADTQYF,TGTGCCAGCAGCCTAGGACTAGCTGCAGATACGCAGTATTTT
TRBD1,few,TRBJ2-1,TRBV5-4,CASSLSDRDPYNEQFF,TGTGCCAGCAGCTTATCCGACAGGGATCCCTACAATGAGCAGTTCTTC
TRBD1,NA,TRBJ1-2,TRBV6-5,CASSLDRAYGYTF,TGTGCCAGCAGTTTAGACAGGGCCTATGGCTACACCTTC
TRBD1,NA,TRBJ2-1,TRBV5-6,CASSPFPGTGYNEQFF,TGTGCCAGCAGCCCCTTCCCCGGGACAGGCTACAATGAGCAGTTCTTC
TRBD1,NA,TRBJ2-7,TRBV27,CASRAGTGAYEQYF,TGTGCCAGCAGGGCCGGGACAGGAGCCTACGAGCAGTACTTC
NA,NA,TRBJ2-7,TRBV25-1,CASSESPVLSSYEQYF,TGTGCCAGCAGTGAGTCTCCGGTCTTGAGCTCCTACGAGCAGTACTTC
TRBD1,few,TRBJ1-2,TRBV7-9,CASRAGKGADYGYTF,TGTGCCAGCAGAGCCGGGAAGGGGGCGGACTATGGCTACACCTTC
NA,NA,TRBJ2-3,TRBV4-2,CASSQDRVGTSTDTQYF,TGTGCCAGCAGCCAAGATCGGGTGGGGACTAGCACAGATACGCAGTATTTT
NA,few,TRBJ1-1,TRBV27,CASSLSAGMGGTEAFF,TGTGCCAGCAGTTTATCTGCAGGGATGGGGGGCACTGAAGCTTTCTTT
NA,NA,TRBJ2-5,TRBV2,CASSPLGGRETQYF,TGTGCCAGCAGCCCCCTGGGGGGACGAGAGACCCAGTACTTC
NA,few,TRBJ1-2,TRBV18,CASSPMGGRVGYTF,TGTGCCAGCTCCCCCATGGGGGGGCGAGTTGGCTACACCTTC
TRBD2,NA,TRBJ2-2,TRBV5-1,CASAGDTWVPRGRTGELFF,TGCGCCAGCGCGGGGGATACGTGGGTCCCACGCGGAAGGACCGGGGAGCTGTTTTTT
NA,NA,TRBJ2-1,TRBV29-1,CSVATTQGNNEQFF,TGCAGCGTCGCCACCACCCAGGGGAACAATGAGCAGTTCTTC
NA,NA,TRBJ2-5,TRBV7-9,CSSSLEGETQYF,TGTTCCAGCAGCTTGGAGGGCGAGACCCAGTACTTC
NA,NA,TRBJ2-1,TRBV19,CASSMTGEGRNEQFF,TGTGCCAGTAGTATGACAGGGGAGGGGCGCAATGAGCAGTTCTTC
TRBD1,NA,TRBJ1-4,TRBV6-1,CASSEGGQVEKLFF,TGTGCCAGCAGTGAAGGGGGACAGGTTGAAAAACTGTTTTTT
TRBD1,NA,TRBJ1-5,TRBV2,CASSDQGAPQPQHF,TGTGCCAGCAGCGATCAGGGGGCCCCGCAGCCCCAGCATTTT
NA,once,TRBJ1-1,TRBV27,CASSLSSTMNTEAFF,TGTGCCAGCAGTTTATCTTCTACCATGAACACTGAAGCTTTCTTT
NA,few,TRBJ1-5,TRBV19,CASSIGGYGQPQHF,TGTGCCAGTAGTATCGGAGGGTACGGACAGCCCCAGCATTTT
NA,few,TRBJ2-7,TRBV19,CASSISGSNTYEQYF,TGTGCCAGTAGTATTTCCGGGTCTAACACCTACGAGCAGTACTTC
NA,few,TRBJ2-1,TRBV7-3,CASSLRGEPYNEQFF,TGTGCCAGCAGCTTAAGGGGGGAGCCATACAATGAGCAGTTCTTC
TRBD1,NA,TRBJ1-1,TRBV30,CAGDRQNTEAFF,TGTGCCGGGGACAGACAGAACACTGAAGCTTTCTTT
NA,NA,TRBJ1-4,TRBV5-1,CASSSTGLATNEKLFF,TGCGCCAGCAGCTCAACAGGCCTTGCAACTAATGAAAAACTGTTTTTT
TRBD2,NA,TRBJ2-2,TRBV5-1,CASSLALAGVAAGELFF,TGCGCCAGCAGCTTGGCACTAGCGGGGGTGGCAGCCGGGGAGCTGTTTTTT
TRBD1,NA,TRBJ1-1,TRBV7-8,CASSRTGTGRTEAFF,TGTGCCAGCAGCCGAACCGGGACAGGGAGAACTGAAGCTTTCTTT
NA,NA,TRBJ2-2,TRBV15,CATSRNRVGNTGELFF,TGTGCCACCAGCAGAAACAGGGTGGGGAACACCGGGGAGCTGTTTTTT
TRBD1,NA,TRBJ1-1,TRBV2,CASQGQMNTEAFF,TGTGCCAGCCAGGGACAGATGAACACTGAAGCTTTCTTT
NA,NA,TRBJ1-6,TRBV30,CAWSLTVKNNSPLHF,TGTGCCTGGAGCCTTACAGTCAAGAATAATTCACCCCTCCACTTT
TRBD1,NA,TRBJ2-7,TRBV5-1,CASSFTGQGPYEQYF,TGCGCCAGCAGCTTCACCGGACAGGGCCCCTACGAGCAGTACTTC
TRBD1,once,TRBJ1-6,TRBV2,CASGGQGLGPLHF,TGTGCCAGCGGGGGACAGGGGCTAGGGCCCCTCCACTTT
TRBD2,NA,TRBJ2-1,TRBV19,CASSAPLAGDKNEQFF,TGTGCCAGTAGTGCCCCCCTAGCGGGCGATAAGAATGAGCAGTTCTTC
NA,few,TRBJ2-1,TRBV18,CASSDTSSYNEQFF,TGTGCCAGCTCAGACACGAGCTCCTACAATGAGCAGTTCTTC
NA,NA,TRBJ1-2,TRBV21-1,CATQGSGALADYGYTF,TGTGCCACGCAGGGTTCTGGAGCACTCGCAGACTATGGCTACACCTTC
NA,NA,TRBJ1-1,TRBV18,CASSPGRTNTEAFF,TGTGCCAGCTCACCGGGCAGAACGAACACTGAAGCTTTCTTT
TRBD1,once,TRBJ1-2,TRBV18,CASSPVGQGDGYTF,TGTGCCAGCTCACCAGTGGGACAGGGAGATGGCTACACCTTC
TRBD2,NA,TRBJ2-7,TRBV7-2,CASSLAAGGSYEQYF,TGTGCCAGCAGCTTAGCAGCGGGGGGCTCCTACGAGCAGTACTTC
TRBD1,NA,TRBJ1-4,TRBV19,CASSPGQGSEKLFF,TGTGCCAGTAGTCCTGGACAGGGTAGTGAAAAACTGTTTTTT
TRBD1,NA,TRBJ1-1,TRBV5-6,CASSLTGAEDTEAFF,TGTGCCAGCAGCTTGACAGGGGCGGAGGACACTGAAGCTTTCTTT
TRBD1,NA,TRBJ1-1,TRBV6-6,CASSQGDVAFF,TGTGCCAGCAGCCAGGGGGACGTGGCTTTCTTT
NA,NA,TRBJ2-3,TRBV18,CASSPPATATDTQYF,TGTGCCAGCTCACCACCGGCCACCGCCACAGATACGCAGTATTTT